A selection of T cell receptor beta chains follows, all from one sample in a study of T-cell memory formation after mild COVID-19. In TCRdb, the 5' RACE reads were re-called with MiXCR into one record per CDR3 protein. Found here are over 300,000 distinct CDR3 sequences, 20% to 25% of them singletons; the top ten hold 21%. Sequenced input: PBMCs or a T cell subset sorted from them (not recorded which). Receptors were obtained from a man younger than 30 who had mild COVID-19 (a few samples of this study predate the infection). Cell type and time point are not known. The conserved cysteine and the conserved F or W are not part of the CDR3 here. Size values are once, few and many counts, or a class for expanded clones, and some rows have none.

size	V	CDR3
NA	TRBV27	ASSLQAGVSYEQY
few	TRBV5-1	ASSFGPFRGTDTQY
few	TRBV5-1	ASSLESPEGYT
NA	TRBV7-9	ASSTIAGAGSDTQY
NA	TRBV5-1	ASTPGPGYGYT
few	TRBV5-1	ASSWTPDLSTGELF
few	TRBV10-3	AISAGTHTGELF
few	TRBV5-4	ASSAMTSGAETQY
NA	TRBV4-3	ASSQDLVSGKTQY
many	TRBV7-3	ASSLTQNGELF
many	TRBV4-1	ASSLTASGGYQETQY
NA	TRBV7-2	ASSLGGRPYNEQF
NA	TRBV6-5	ASSQFTSLASGVHNEQF
few	TRBV24-1	ATSVRTGRDEQF
few	TRBV10-3	AIRMGDRGNTEAF
few	TRBV9	ASSVGWGQANEQF
many	TRBV7-2	ASSPQGLLTVSSYNEQF
NA	TRBV6-2/TRBV6-3	ASSLWTSGEGTDTQY
NA	TRBV11-2	ASSPRGVAGADTQY
NA	TRBV6-1	ASSEGRTALQH
few	TRBV5-1	ASCEVMNTEAF